This T cell receptor (beta chain) was identified in a study of early T cells in non-severe SARS-CoV-2 infection. Broader study findings: Matching against VDJdb likely underestimated virus-specific expansions, favoring anti-spike CD8.

This clonotype has a single count. No antigen is known for it. The CDR3 sequence is 12 residues long. Germline assignment: CDR1 SQVTM and CDR2 ANQGSEA. V lost 7 bases and J 5 bases, leaving 14 bases between the germline ends. Each CDR3 protein gets one entry after TCRdb re-called the 5' RACE reads with MiXCR. The sample lists tens of thousands of distinct CDR3 sequences, around 20% seen once, with 8% to 10% in the top ten. The chain uses TRBV29-1 and TRBJ1-2; D remains unclear. Material: whole blood, obtained at baseline. The receptor was isolated from an adult who was a healthcare worker with PCR-confirmed SARS-CoV-2 infection or an uninfected control (not recorded which). The CDR3 DNA follows: TGCAGCGCAGCGGAAGGAAGATATGGCTACACCTTC. Translation: CSAAEGRYGYTF.